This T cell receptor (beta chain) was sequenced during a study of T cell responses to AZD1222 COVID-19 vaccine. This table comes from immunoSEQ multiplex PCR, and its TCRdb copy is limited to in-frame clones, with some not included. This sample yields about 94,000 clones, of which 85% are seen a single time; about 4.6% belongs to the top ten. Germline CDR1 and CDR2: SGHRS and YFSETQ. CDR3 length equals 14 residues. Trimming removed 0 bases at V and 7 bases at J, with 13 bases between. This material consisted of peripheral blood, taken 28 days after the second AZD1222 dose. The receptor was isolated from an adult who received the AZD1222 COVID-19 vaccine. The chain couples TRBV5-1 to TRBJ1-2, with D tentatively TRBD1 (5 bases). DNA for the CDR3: TGCGCCAGCAGCTTGGGTCTGGTTCAGGGTGGCTACACCTTC. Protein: CASSLGLVQGGYTF. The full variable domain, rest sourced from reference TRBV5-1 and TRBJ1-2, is KAGVTQTPRYLIKTRGQQVTLSCSPISGHRSVSWYQQTPGQGLQFLFEYFSETQRNKGNFPGRFSGRQFSNSRSEMNVSTLELGDSALYLCASSLGLVQGGYTFGSGTRLTVV.